A single TCR beta chain is shown here with its context. This clone occurred once. Its antigen is unknown. Per-base quality was not reported, and no clone a single base away is much larger than it. The data are from a study of PD-1 blockade in classical Hodgkin lymphoma (TCRdb year 2020). Background for the entire study: Nivolumab dosing was 3 mg/kg intravenously every 2 weeks, continuing until either disease progression or unacceptable toxicity. The study used CyTOF and TCR beta sequencing to define a peripheral blood immune signature of response to PD-1 blockade in classical Hodgkin lymphoma.

Genomic DNA was extracted with the Qiagen DNeasy kit from unsorted PBMCs and from negatively selected CD4+ and CD8+ fractions. Using primers that anneal to V and J segments, immunoSEQ multiplex PCR amplified the TCR beta CDR3 regions. Amplification bias was minimized using a synthetic immune receptor repertoire, and residual bias was removed computationally after sequencing. In the original analysis: Custom Python scripts were used to quantify repertoire diversity as the Shannon entropy index. The unsorted, CD4+ and CD8+ repertoires were each analyzed separately, with the exception of combined analyses, where CD4+ and CD8+ sequences were merged in silico. Clonal expansion was defined as a frequency increase of at least 2-fold after treatment compared with C1D1, and clones undetected at baseline were assigned a pseudocount of 0.5. Clones with 0 or 1 copy at C1D1 were classified as singleton clones, and clones with 2 or more copies were classified as non-singleton clones. Clones expanded in unsorted samples were labelled as CD4+, CD8+ or unknown by matching protein sequences in sorted samples from the same patient. Wilcoxon tests were applied to paired samples to test diversity changes from C1D1 to C4D1. TCRdb limited this immuneACCESS table to in-frame rearrangements with V and J called. A share of clones is missing; checked studies link under half to unresolved V genes, and the rest is unexplained. The DNA was the basis for D and trimming; V, J and clone size are from that table. This sample holds roughly 140,000 clones; under 85% were observed only once. The ten largest clones take up 9.2% of the sample.

General conclusions and limits of the study: Trial patients achieving complete response had baseline diversity similar to newly diagnosed patients, whereas partial responders and progressors had significantly lower diversity. Patients starting nivolumab less than 1 year after ASCT had lower diversity and were excluded from later analyses to avoid confounding by immune reconstitution. The study covered only a single clinical trial cohort, and the causes of the repertoire differences, possibly disease activity or prior therapy, were still not defined. Baseline TCR diversity was reported as lower in newly diagnosed patients than in healthy donors, and lower still in relapsed/refractory patients. CD4+ but not CD8+ TCR diversity rose significantly by C4D1 (p=0.0027 vs p=0.16), most apparent in complete responders (p=0.02).

Between the V and J ends, shortened by 2 bases and 5 bases respectively, the junction contains 11 bases. From a lookup of the germline V gene, CDR1 and CDR2 are SGHRS and YFSETQ. The CDR3 holds 14 amino acids from the cysteine to the phenylalanine. The kept DNA is CDR3 alone, 42 bases in frame from the first base. Explained via the paper, the time point label denotes: cycle 2 day 1 (C2D1) of nivolumab. Relapse after autologous stem cell transplantation had occurred in all trial patients, and cohorts A, B and C were distinguished by prior brentuximab vedotin exposure. The trial cohort comprised some 60 patients with relapsed/refractory classical Hodgkin lymphoma whose best overall responses were complete response, partial response or progressive disease. Trial patients were treated with single-agent nivolumab in the multi-cohort phase II CheckMate 205 trial. An independent review committee assessed best overall response by applying the 2007 International Working Group response criteria. Trial PBMCs were collected immediately before nivolumab initiation (C1D1) and during therapy at cycle 2 day 1 and cycle 4 day 1. After peripheral blood was drawn into 8 mL Vacutainer Cell Preparation Tubes, PBMCs were isolated by centrifugation and then cryopreserved.

Specimen: peripheral blood mononuclear cells (PBMCs), collected before the second cycle of nivolumab. This TCR was recovered from a human donor with classical Hodgkin lymphoma. The chain uses TRBV5-1 and TRBJ2-1, and perhaps TRBD2 as D gene, on 7 matching bases. The CDR3 loop reads CASSLGGANNEQFF. The DNA sequence reads TGCGCCAGCAGCTTAGGGGGGGCCAACAATGAGCAGTTCTTC.